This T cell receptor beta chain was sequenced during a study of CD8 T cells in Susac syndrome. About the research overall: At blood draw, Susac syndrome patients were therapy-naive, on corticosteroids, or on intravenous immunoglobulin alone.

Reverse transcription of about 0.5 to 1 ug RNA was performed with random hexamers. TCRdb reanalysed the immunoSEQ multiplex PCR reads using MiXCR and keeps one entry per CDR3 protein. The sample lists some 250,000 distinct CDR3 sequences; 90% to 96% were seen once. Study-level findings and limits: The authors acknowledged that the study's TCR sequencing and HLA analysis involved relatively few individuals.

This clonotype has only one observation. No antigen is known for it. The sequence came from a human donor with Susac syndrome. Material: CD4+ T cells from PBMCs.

CDR3 coding DNA: TGTGCCACCAGTGATTCGGGGCCGGGGTCCTACAATGAGCAGTTCTTC. Encoded protein: CATSDSGPGSYNEQFF. The chain uses TRBV24-1 and TRBJ2-1; D is possibly TRBD1 or TRBD2 (5 bases each). The CDR3 loop spans 16 amino acids. The ends were cut back, 2 bases at V and 1 base at J, with 11 bases in the middle. Germline V gives CDR1 KGHDR, CDR2 SFDVKD.